This T cell receptor (beta chain) derives from a study of blood T cell repertoires in COVID-19. Study information: COVID-19 samples from acute and convalescent phases originated in the United States, Italy and Spain.

Sequenced by immunoSEQ multiplex PCR; TCRdb stores in-frame clones only, minus some. The sample lists 110,000 to 150,000 clones, 70% to 90% occurring once. V was shortened by 7 bases and J by 7 bases, with 14 bases between the two germline ends. Germline CDR1 and CDR2: SEHNR and FQNEAQ (reference sequence). The CDR3 extends over 13 amino acids. Cohort 3 donors counted as recovered after two negative PCRs, clearance, or resolved symptoms. This clonotype originated in a woman in her forties who had recovered from COVID-19. The chain uses TRBV7-9 and TRBJ2-1, with D possibly matching TRBD2 (6 bases). The sequencing sample was made of PBMCs or T cells enriched from blood (not recorded which). In nucleotides, the CDR3 is TGTGCCAGCAAGGTCGATAGCGGTAATGAGCAGTTCTTC. It translates to CASKVDSGNEQFF. The full variable domain, its missing parts supplied by reference TRBV7-9 and TRBJ2-1, is DTGVSQNPRHKITKRGQNVTFRCDPISEHNRLYWYRQTLGQGPEFLTYFQNEAQLEKSRLLSDRFSAERPKGSFSTLEIQRTEQGDSAMYLCASKVDSGNEQFFGPGTRLTVL.